What follows describes a single T cell receptor beta chain. In the source study's methods: Scientists estimated how many nucleated cells there were by amplifying reference gene primers. Here immunoSEQ multiplex PCR was the method, and the copy in TCRdb shows in-frame clones only, minus some. V and J calls and clone size come straight from that table; D and trimming were deduced from the DNA. The sample records over 95,000 clones, 80% to 85% being singletons. There are 15 residues in the CDR3. The junction had 6 bases not matched to a gene; V was cut back by 3 bases and J by 7 bases. CDR1 is SGHTS and CDR2 is YDEGEE in the germline V gene. This sample was included in a study of blood T cell repertoires in COVID-19. Overall study context: Spain, Italy and the United States supplied samples that represented acute and convalescent COVID-19.

The sequencing input was peripheral blood. The chain uses TRBV5-8 and TRBJ2-3, with TRBD1 matching over 12 bases. The sequence was collected from a man between 65 and 85 years old with active or convalescent COVID-19. As DNA, the CDR3 is TGTGCCAGCAGCTCCGGGACAGGGGGCTCGTATACGCAGTATTTT. It yields the protein CASSSGTGGSYTQYF. Using reference TRBV5-8 and TRBJ2-3 for the parts outside the CDR3, the full variable domain is EAGVTQSPTHLIKTRGQQATLRCSPISGHTSVYWYQQALGLGLQFLLWYDEGEERNRGNFPPRFSGRQFPNYSSELNVNALELEDSALYLCASSSGTGGSYTQYFGPGTRLTVL.